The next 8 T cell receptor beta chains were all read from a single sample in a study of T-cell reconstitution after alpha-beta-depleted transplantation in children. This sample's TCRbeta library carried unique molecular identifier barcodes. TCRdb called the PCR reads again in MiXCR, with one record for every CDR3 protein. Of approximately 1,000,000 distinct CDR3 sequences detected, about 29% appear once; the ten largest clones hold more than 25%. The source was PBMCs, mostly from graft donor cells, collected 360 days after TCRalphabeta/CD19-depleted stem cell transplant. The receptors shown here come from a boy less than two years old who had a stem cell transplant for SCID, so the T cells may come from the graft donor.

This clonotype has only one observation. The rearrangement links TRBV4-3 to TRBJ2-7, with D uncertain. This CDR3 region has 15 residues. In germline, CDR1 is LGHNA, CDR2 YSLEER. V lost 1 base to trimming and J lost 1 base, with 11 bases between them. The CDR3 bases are TGCGCCAGCAGCCAAGTCCTACAGACTTCCTACGAGCAGTACTTC. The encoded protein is CASSQVLQTSYEQYF.

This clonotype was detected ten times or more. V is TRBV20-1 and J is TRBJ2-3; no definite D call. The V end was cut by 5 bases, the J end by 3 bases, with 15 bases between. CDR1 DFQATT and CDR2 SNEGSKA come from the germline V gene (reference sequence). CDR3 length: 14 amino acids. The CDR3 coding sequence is TGCAGTGCTGCATCGGATGAGCAGACAGATACGCAGTATTTT. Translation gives CSAASDEQTDTQYF.

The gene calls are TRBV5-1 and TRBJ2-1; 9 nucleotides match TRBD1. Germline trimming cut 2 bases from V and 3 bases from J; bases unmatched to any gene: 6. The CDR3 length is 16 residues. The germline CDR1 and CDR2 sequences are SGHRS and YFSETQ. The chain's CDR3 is CASSLPGQGGYNEQFF. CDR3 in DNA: TGCGCCAGCAGCTTACCGGGACAGGGAGGCTACAATGAGCAGTTCTTC.

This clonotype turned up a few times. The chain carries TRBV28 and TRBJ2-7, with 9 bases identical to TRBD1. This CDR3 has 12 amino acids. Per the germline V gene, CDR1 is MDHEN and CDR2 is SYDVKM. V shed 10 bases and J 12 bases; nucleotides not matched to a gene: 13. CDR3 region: CATGTGTSGGYF. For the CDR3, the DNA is TGTGCCACCGGGACAGGGACATCCGGGGGGTACTTC.

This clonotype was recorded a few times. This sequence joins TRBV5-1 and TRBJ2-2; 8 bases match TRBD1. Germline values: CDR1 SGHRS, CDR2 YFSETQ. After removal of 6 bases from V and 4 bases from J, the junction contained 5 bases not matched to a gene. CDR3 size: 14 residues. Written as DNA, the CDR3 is TGCGCCAGCACCCGGACAGGGCTCACCGGGGAGCTGTTTTTT. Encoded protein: CASTRTGLTGELFF. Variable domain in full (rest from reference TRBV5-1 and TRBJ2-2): KAGVTQTPRYLIKTRGQQVTLSCSPISGHRSVSWYQQTPGQGLQFLFEYFSETQRNKGNFPGRFSGRQFSNSRSEMNVSTLELGDSALYLCASTRTGLTGELFFGEGSRLTVL.

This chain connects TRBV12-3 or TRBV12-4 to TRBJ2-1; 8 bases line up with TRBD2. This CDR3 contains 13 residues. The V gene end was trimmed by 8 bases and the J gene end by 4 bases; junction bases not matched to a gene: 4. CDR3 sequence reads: CASHSGGYNEQFF. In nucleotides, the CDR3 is TGTGCCAGCCACAGCGGGGGATACAATGAGCAGTTCTTC.

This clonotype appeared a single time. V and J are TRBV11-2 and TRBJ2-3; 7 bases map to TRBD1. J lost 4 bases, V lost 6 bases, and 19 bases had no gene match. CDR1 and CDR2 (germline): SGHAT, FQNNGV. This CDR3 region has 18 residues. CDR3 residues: CASRTPGTDPADPDTQYF. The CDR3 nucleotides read TGTGCCAGCAGAACTCCCGGGACAGACCCGGCGGATCCAGATACGCAGTATTTT.

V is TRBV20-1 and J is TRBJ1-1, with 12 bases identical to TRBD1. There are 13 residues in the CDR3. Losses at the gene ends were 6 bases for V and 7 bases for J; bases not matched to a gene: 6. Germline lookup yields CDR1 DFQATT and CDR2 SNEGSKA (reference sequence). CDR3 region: CSAAGTGGNEAFF. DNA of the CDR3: TGCAGTGCCGCCGGGACAGGGGGCAATGAAGCTTTCTTT.